This is a list of T cell receptor beta chains from one sample in a study of blood T cell repertoires in COVID-19. Method: immunoSEQ multiplex PCR; TCRdb's copy keeps in-frame clones and lacks some. The sample contains 150,000 to 200,000 clones, around 90% of which appear only once. The source material was peripheral blood. The source is a woman aged 80 or over with COVID-19, enrolled during active disease. CDR3s include the opening cysteine and the closing phenylalanine or tryptophan. D genes are given only for firm matches. Where a row states a size, it is once, few, many or the class of an expanded clone; other rows omit it.

cdr3_nt: TGTGCCAGCAGTTTAGGGCGAATAGAGACCCAGTACTTC
cdr3_aa: CASSLGRIETQYF
v_call: TRBV28
clone_size: NA
j_call: TRBJ2-5
d_call: NA

cdr3_nt: TGCGCCAGCAGCCCGCTGGGGGGGGCGATGAACACTGAAGCTTTCTTT
cdr3_aa: CASSPLGGAMNTEAFF
v_call: TRBV5-1
clone_size: once
j_call: TRBJ1-1
d_call: NA

cdr3_nt: TGTGCCAGCAGGCAGCCGGGAGGTAACTATGGCTACACCTTC
cdr3_aa: CASRQPGGNYGYTF
v_call: TRBV5-4
clone_size: NA
j_call: TRBJ1-2
d_call: NA

cdr3_nt: TGTGCCAGCAGCTTAGGGCACAATCAGCCCCAGCATTTT
cdr3_aa: CASSLGHNQPQHF
v_call: TRBV11-2
clone_size: many
j_call: TRBJ1-5
d_call: NA

cdr3_nt: TGCGCCAGCAGCCAAGATCCTAGCGATATCTATAATTCACCCCTCCACTTT
cdr3_aa: CASSQDPSDIYNSPLHF
v_call: TRBV4-1
clone_size: NA
j_call: TRBJ1-6
d_call: NA

cdr3_nt: TGTGCCAGCAGTTTAATTGCCGGGACAGGGGTTGGCTACACCTTC
cdr3_aa: CASSLIAGTGVGYTF
v_call: TRBV28
clone_size: NA
j_call: TRBJ1-2
d_call: TRBD1

cdr3_nt: TGTGCCAGCAGTGAAGCGCGGGGAAATAATGAAAAACTGTTTTTT
cdr3_aa: CASSEARGNNEKLFF
v_call: TRBV6-1
clone_size: NA
j_call: TRBJ1-4
d_call: NA

cdr3_nt: TGTGCCAGCAGGGATACAGGGGGCGAATCCTATGGCTACACCTTC
cdr3_aa: CASRDTGGESYGYTF
v_call: TRBV28
clone_size: NA
j_call: TRBJ1-2
d_call: TRBD1

cdr3_nt: TGTGCCAGCTCACCCGGACAGGGGGCGATCTACGAGCAGTACTTC
cdr3_aa: CASSPGQGAIYEQYF
v_call: TRBV18
clone_size: NA
j_call: TRBJ2-7
d_call: TRBD1

cdr3_nt: TGTGCCAGCAGCGTAGGGGATCTAGCGGGAGCGTGGGAGACCCAGTACTTC
cdr3_aa: CASSVGDLAGAWETQYF
v_call: TRBV9
clone_size: NA
j_call: TRBJ2-5
d_call: TRBD2

cdr3_nt: TGTGCCACCAGCAGAGATCGGGCGCAGGGGGCGGGAACTGAAGCTTTCTTT
cdr3_aa: CATSRDRAQGAGTEAFF
v_call: TRBV15
clone_size: NA
j_call: TRBJ1-1
d_call: TRBD1

cdr3_nt: TGTGCCAGCCGGACTTCGAACACCGGGGAGCTGTTTTTT
cdr3_aa: CASRTSNTGELFF
v_call: TRBV3-1/TRBV3-2
clone_size: NA
j_call: TRBJ2-2
d_call: NA

cdr3_nt: TGTGCCAGCAGCTTTTGGACAGCGCTTTCGGATCAGCCCCAGCATTTT
cdr3_aa: CASSFWTALSDQPQHF
v_call: TRBV5-6
clone_size: NA
j_call: TRBJ1-5
d_call: NA

cdr3_nt: TGTGCCAGCAGCTTAACTAGCGGGACATCCTACAATGAGCAGTTCTTC
cdr3_aa: CASSLTSGTSYNEQFF
v_call: TRBV7-2
clone_size: NA
j_call: TRBJ2-1
d_call: TRBD2

cdr3_nt: TGTGCCAGTAGTCGGGCCGGGGAGCTGTTTTTT
cdr3_aa: CASSRAGELFF
v_call: TRBV19
clone_size: NA
j_call: TRBJ2-2
d_call: NA

cdr3_nt: TGTGCCAGCGCAATCCCGGCAGGGGCAACCGGGGAGCTGTTTTTT
cdr3_aa: CASAIPAGATGELFF
v_call: TRBV28
clone_size: NA
j_call: TRBJ2-2
d_call: NA

cdr3_nt: TGTGCCAGCAGATCCCCCGGGATAGCTTTCTTT
cdr3_aa: CASRSPGIAFF
v_call: TRBV28
clone_size: NA
j_call: TRBJ1-1
d_call: NA

cdr3_nt: TGTGCCAGCAGTGAGGTTAGCGGGAGTTCTGGAGAGCAGTACTTC
cdr3_aa: CASSEVSGSSGEQYF
v_call: TRBV6-1
clone_size: NA
j_call: TRBJ2-7
d_call: TRBD2

cdr3_nt: TGTGCCAGCAGCCCCACAGGGGGCACAGATACGCAGTATTTT
cdr3_aa: CASSPTGGTDTQYF
v_call: TRBV11-3
clone_size: NA
j_call: TRBJ2-3
d_call: TRBD1

cdr3_nt: TGTGCCAGTAGTCAGACAGGCCTAACGAACACTGAAGCTTTCTTT
cdr3_aa: CASSQTGLTNTEAFF
v_call: TRBV19
clone_size: NA
j_call: TRBJ1-1
d_call: NA

cdr3_nt: TGCGCCAGTAAGGGGGACACTGAAGCTTTCTTT
cdr3_aa: CASKGDTEAFF
v_call: TRBV5-1
clone_size: few
j_call: TRBJ1-1
d_call: NA

cdr3_nt: TGTGCCAGCAGCGATGCCGGGACTAGCGACTCCGAGCAGTACTTC
cdr3_aa: CASSDAGTSDSEQYF
v_call: TRBV9
clone_size: NA
j_call: TRBJ2-7
d_call: TRBD2

cdr3_nt: TGTGCCAGCGTATTGGGTTATAGCGGGAGTTTCGATGAGCAGTTCTTC
cdr3_aa: CASVLGYSGSFDEQFF
v_call: TRBV2
clone_size: NA
j_call: TRBJ2-1
d_call: TRBD2

cdr3_nt: TGTGCCAGCAGTCAGGGGACGGGAGGCGAGACCCAGTACTTC
cdr3_aa: CASSQGTGGETQYF
v_call: TRBV28
clone_size: NA
j_call: TRBJ2-5
d_call: NA

cdr3_nt: TGCGCCAGCAGCTTAGACGCCTTTGGCGGGGCTTTCTTT
cdr3_aa: CASSLDAFGGAFF
v_call: TRBV5-1
clone_size: NA
j_call: TRBJ1-1
d_call: NA

cdr3_nt: TGTGCCAGCAGCGTAACAGGGATGTCTGGAAACACCATATATTTT
cdr3_aa: CASSVTGMSGNTIYF
v_call: TRBV9
clone_size: NA
j_call: TRBJ1-3
d_call: NA

cdr3_nt: TGCGCCAGCAGCCCGGGACAGTACCAAGAGACCCAGTACTTC
cdr3_aa: CASSPGQYQETQYF
v_call: TRBV5-1
clone_size: NA
j_call: TRBJ2-5
d_call: TRBD1

cdr3_nt: TGTGCCAGCATGGGGGGTTCTACGAACTATGGCTACACCTTC
cdr3_aa: CASMGGSTNYGYTF
v_call: TRBV2
clone_size: NA
j_call: TRBJ1-2
d_call: NA

cdr3_nt: TGTGCCAGCAGTGGCGGACTTGGGGAGACCCAGTACTTC
cdr3_aa: CASSGGLGETQYF
v_call: TRBV6-4
clone_size: few
j_call: TRBJ2-5
d_call: NA

cdr3_nt: TGTGCCAGCAGCGTAAGACTAGCGGCATACAATGAGCAGTTCTTC
cdr3_aa: CASSVRLAAYNEQFF
v_call: TRBV9
clone_size: NA
j_call: TRBJ2-1
d_call: TRBD2

cdr3_nt: TGTGCCAGCAGCCAACAAACGGGGGGATCTGGAAACACCATATATTTT
cdr3_aa: CASSQQTGGSGNTIYF
v_call: TRBV4-2
clone_size: few
j_call: TRBJ1-3
d_call: NA

cdr3_nt: TGTGCCAGCAGCTTAGTTAGCGGGAGGAAATTGGGAGATACGCAGTATTTT
cdr3_aa: CASSLVSGRKLGDTQYF
v_call: TRBV7-2
clone_size: NA
j_call: TRBJ2-3
d_call: TRBD2

cdr3_nt: TGTGCCAGCAGTTACAAACAGGGGGGTAACACTGAAGCTTTCTTT
cdr3_aa: CASSYKQGGNTEAFF
v_call: TRBV6-6
clone_size: NA
j_call: TRBJ1-1
d_call: TRBD1

cdr3_nt: TGTGCCAGTAGAAGGGGGGACAGGGGAATTTTTCAGCCCCAGCATTTT
cdr3_aa: CASRRGDRGIFQPQHF
v_call: TRBV19
clone_size: few
j_call: TRBJ1-5
d_call: TRBD1

cdr3_nt: TGTGCCAGCAGTTTATTGGGGGCGCTCTATGGCTACACCTTC
cdr3_aa: CASSLLGALYGYTF
v_call: TRBV28
clone_size: NA
j_call: TRBJ1-2
d_call: NA

cdr3_nt: TGTGCCAGCAAAAAGTCAGCGGATCACTACGAGCAGTACTTC
cdr3_aa: CASKKSADHYEQYF
v_call: TRBV11-2
clone_size: NA
j_call: TRBJ2-7
d_call: NA

cdr3_nt: TGCGCCAGCAGCTCAAAGACTAGCGGGGTCGGAACAGATACGCAGTATTTT
cdr3_aa: CASSSKTSGVGTDTQYF
v_call: TRBV5-1
clone_size: NA
j_call: TRBJ2-3
d_call: TRBD2

cdr3_nt: TGTGCCAGCAGTCAGATTCTTGGGAACACTGAAGCTTTCTTT
cdr3_aa: CASSQILGNTEAFF
v_call: TRBV9
clone_size: NA
j_call: TRBJ1-1
d_call: NA

cdr3_nt: TGTGCCAGCAGCGTAGACCCTGGGCTAGCGGGAGGTCGCACCGGGGAGCTGTTTTTT
cdr3_aa: CASSVDPGLAGGRTGELFF
v_call: TRBV9
clone_size: few
j_call: TRBJ2-2
d_call: TRBD2

cdr3_nt: TGTGCCAGCACCGGGACAGGGAGATCCTATGGCTACACCTTC
cdr3_aa: CASTGTGRSYGYTF
v_call: TRBV6-5
clone_size: NA
j_call: TRBJ1-2
d_call: TRBD1

cdr3_nt: TGTGCCACCAGCAGAGAAATATCGGGCACTGAAGCTTTCTTT
cdr3_aa: CATSREISGTEAFF
v_call: TRBV15
clone_size: NA
j_call: TRBJ1-1
d_call: NA

cdr3_nt: TGCGCCAGCAGCCCGGGGATCGGGGACTTATATGGCTACACCTTC
cdr3_aa: CASSPGIGDLYGYTF
v_call: TRBV4-1
clone_size: NA
j_call: TRBJ1-2
d_call: NA

cdr3_nt: TGTGCCAGTAGAATGGGGACTAGCGGGAGATGGGAGCAGTACTTC
cdr3_aa: CASRMGTSGRWEQYF
v_call: TRBV19
clone_size: NA
j_call: TRBJ2-7
d_call: TRBD2

cdr3_nt: TGTGCCAGCAGCCAAGCCGGACAGGGAGGCCATGGCTACACCTTC
cdr3_aa: CASSQAGQGGHGYTF
v_call: TRBV4-2
clone_size: NA
j_call: TRBJ1-2
d_call: TRBD1

cdr3_nt: TGTGCCAGCAGGCCGACGCAGGGTGTCTATGGCTACACCTTC
cdr3_aa: CASRPTQGVYGYTF
v_call: TRBV6-6
clone_size: NA
j_call: TRBJ1-2
d_call: NA

cdr3_nt: TGTGCCAGCAGAGCTAGCGCGAGCTCCTACGAGCAGTACTTC
cdr3_aa: CASRASASSYEQYF
v_call: TRBV6-5
clone_size: NA
j_call: TRBJ2-7
d_call: NA

cdr3_nt: TGTGCCAGCAGCGTAGGTCCGGGATCTACTGGAAACACCATATATTTT
cdr3_aa: CASSVGPGSTGNTIYF
v_call: TRBV9
clone_size: once
j_call: TRBJ1-3
d_call: NA

cdr3_nt: TGCGCCAGCAGCTTGGATGGCCGCTCGGGGGAAAAACTGTTTTTT
cdr3_aa: CASSLDGRSGEKLFF
v_call: TRBV5-1
clone_size: NA
j_call: TRBJ1-4
d_call: NA

cdr3_nt: TGTGCCAGCAGCACGACAGGGAGCTCTGGAAACACCATATATTTT
cdr3_aa: CASSTTGSSGNTIYF
v_call: TRBV7-2
clone_size: NA
j_call: TRBJ1-3
d_call: TRBD1

cdr3_nt: TGTGCCAGCAGCTTACCAGGGGGCATCGTTAATGAGCAGTTCTTC
cdr3_aa: CASSLPGGIVNEQFF
v_call: TRBV11-1
clone_size: once
j_call: TRBJ2-1
d_call: TRBD1

cdr3_nt: TGCGCCAGCAGCAAAGGACAGGGGATCTTCGGAGAGACCCAGTACTTC
cdr3_aa: CASSKGQGIFGETQYF
v_call: TRBV5-1
clone_size: NA
j_call: TRBJ2-5
d_call: TRBD1